This entry lists 20 T cell receptor beta chains sequenced from one sample in a study of CD8+ T cells in alopecia areata. The authors extracted RNA and reverse transcribed it into cDNA as the sequencing template. Only in-frame clones appear in the TCRdb table, and some are missing; sequencing was by immunoSEQ multiplex PCR. The table includes a few hundred thousand clones, roughly two thirds detected once. This material consisted of CD4+ T cells sorted from blood, taken at week 0. These receptors all come from a human donor with alopecia areata.

This clone appeared a few times. Here the CDR3 reads CSVEDPARGPGEQFF. The CDR3 DNA is TGCAGCGTTGAAGATCCGGCGCGGGGGCCGGGGGAGCAGTTCTTC. The chain carries TRBV29-1 and TRBJ2-1; D is perhaps TRBD2 (7 bases). V shed 0 bases and J shed 10 bases, with 19 bases lying between them. The CDR3 runs to 15 residues. Germline CDR1 and CDR2: SQVTM and ANQGSEA.

Concerning this clone itself: The junction differs from germline at one of its ends, possibly a read error. The rearrangement uses TRBV9 and TRBJ2-1; 13 bases agree with TRBD2. Germline V gene lookup returns CDR1 SGDLS and CDR2 YYNGEE. CDR3 length: 17 residues. CDR3 residues: CASSLLAGGPSSNEQFF. CDR3 DNA: TGTGCCAGCAGCTTACTAGCGGGGGGGCCTTCCTCCAATGAGCAGTTCTTC.

V gene TRBV5-1 combines with J gene TRBJ2-4; the match to TRBD2 covers 12 bases. This CDR3 is 14 amino acids long. Germline-derived CDR1 and CDR2 are SGHRS and YFSETQ. The J segment lost 6 bases and the V segment lost 4 bases, leaving 2 bases of the junction unmatched. The CDR3 loop is CASSPGLAGNIQYF. CDR3 in DNA: TGCGCCAGCAGCCCGGGACTAGCGGGAAACATTCAGTACTTC. Using reference TRBV5-1 and TRBJ2-4 for the parts outside the CDR3, the full variable domain is KAGVTQTPRYLIKTRGQQVTLSCSPISGHRSVSWYQQTPGQGLQFLFEYFSETQRNKGNFPGRFSGRQFSNSRSEMNVSTLELGDSALYLCASSPGLAGNIQYFGAGTRLSVL.

The genes are TRBV5-1 and TRBJ2-3; possible D gene TRBD2, 5 bases. Trimming shortened V by 7 bases and J by 4 bases, and 13 bases separated the two germline ends. Germline V gene lookup returns CDR1 SGHRS and CDR2 YFSETQ. The CDR3 sequence is 13 residues long. CDR3 in amino acids: CASSTGISDTQYF. DNA for the CDR3: TGCGCCAGCTCCACGGGGATCTCAGATACGCAGTATTTT.

The chain carries TRBV29-1 and TRBJ2-4; 7 nucleotides agree with TRBD2. This CDR3 has 12 residues. CDR1 and CDR2 from the germline V gene are SQVTM and ANQGSEA. J was trimmed by 8 bases and V by 4 bases; bases with no gene match: 5. The CDR3 DNA follows: TGCAGCGTTGTCTCTGGGGGGGACATTCAGTACTTC. Its protein product is CSVVSGGDIQYF.

This clone was counted between two and nine times. This chain links TRBV30 with TRBJ2-3; 8 nucleotides line up with TRBD1. With 4 bases clipped from V and 4 bases from J, the junction kept 19 bases outside the gene matches. CDR1 GTSNPN and CDR2 SVGIG come from the germline V gene (reference sequence). The CDR3 extends over 18 amino acids. CDR3 protein: CAWNSRAGGAYSPDTQYF. DNA of the CDR3: TGTGCCTGGAACTCACGGGCAGGGGGCGCTTACAGCCCAGATACGCAGTATTTT.

For this clone: The same CDR3 can be traced to other DNA sequences in this sample. The chain carries TRBV5-1 and TRBJ2-2; unclear D gene. The V and J ends lost 4 bases and 4 bases respectively, with 8 bases between them. The CDR3 consists of 13 residues. CDR1 and CDR2 (germline): SGHRS, YFSETQ. The chain's CDR3 is CASSLEVTGELFF. For the CDR3, the DNA is TGCGCCAGCAGCCTCGAGGTCACCGGGGAGCTGTTTTTT.

The gene calls are TRBV30 and TRBJ1-5; the match to TRBD1 covers 9 bases. The CDR3 contains 15 residues. V lost 4 bases, J lost 4 bases, and 8 bases stayed unmatched. The germline V gene has CDR1 GTSNPN and CDR2 SVGIG (reference sequence). CDR3: CAWTTQGARNQPQHF. CDR3 DNA sequence: TGTGCCTGGACTACACAGGGGGCGCGTAATCAGCCCCAGCATTTT.

Notes on this clone: Other DNA sequences in this specimen translate into the identical CDR3. The V gene is TRBV29-1, the J gene TRBJ1-1; no firm D call. Per germline, CDR1 SQVTM and CDR2 ANQGSEA. This CDR3 region has 12 residues. The V and J ends lost 7 bases and 1 base respectively, with 10 bases between them. The CDR3 DNA reads TGCAGCGGGAGGACGGCGAACACTGAAGCTTTCTTT. This gives the protein CSGRTANTEAFF.

This clone has a handful of counts. The chain carries TRBV4-3 and TRBJ2-7, with TRBD1 matching over 8 bases. Trimming cost V 4 bases and J 3 bases; bases outside gene matches: 8. Germline V gene data show CDR1 as LGHNA and CDR2 as YSLEER. The CDR3 runs to 15 residues. CDR3 bases: TGCGCCAGCAGCCTTTGGGGGACAGGCGACTACGAGCAGTACTTC. It yields the protein CASSLWGTGDYEQYF.

The gene calls are TRBV15 and TRBJ2-1; D is possibly TRBD2 (5 bases). Trimming pared 0 bases from V and 8 bases from J, leaving 11 bases between. CDR3 size: 14 residues. CDR1 is LNHNV, CDR2 YYDKDF, per germline (reference sequence). DNA for the CDR3: TGTGCCACCAGCAGAGATCCTAGCCAGCATGAGCAGTTCTTC. Translation gives CATSRDPSQHEQFF.

The chain couples TRBV30 to TRBJ1-2; perhaps TRBD1 as D (5 bases). The V gene lost 3 bases and the J gene lost 2 bases, with 13 bases spanning the gap. Germline CDR1 and CDR2: GTSNPN and SVGIG (reference sequence). The CDR3 has 14 residues. CDR3 coding DNA: TGTGCCTGGAGCACTACAGGAGTCAACTATGGCTACACCTTC. Translating it yields CAWSTTGVNYGYTF.

The V and J genes are TRBV9 and TRBJ1-2; no clear D. Trimming removed 6 bases from V and 4 bases from J, with 13 bases in between. Germline V CDR1 and CDR2: SGDLS, YYNGEE. The CDR3 contains 13 residues. The CDR3 bases are TGTGCCAGCACCCCGGATCCGCGCTATGGCTACACCTTC. It encodes CASTPDPRYGYTF.

This chain uses TRBV29-1 with TRBJ1-2; D is unresolved. The CDR3 covers 11 residues. CDR1 and CDR2 (germline): SQVTM, ANQGSEA. Trimming took off 7 bases at V and 4 bases at J, with 10 bases between the two ends. In DNA, the CDR3 is TGCAGCGCCCGACATGGCTATGGCTACACCTTC. Translation: CSARHGYGYTF.

This clone has just a few counts. Other DNA sequences of this sample code for an identical CDR3. The chain links TRBV7-9 to TRBJ1-2; D remains ambiguous. This CDR3 comprises 12 residues. The V gene lost 3 bases and the J gene lost 4 bases, with 6 bases spanning the gap. CDR1 and CDR2 from the germline V gene are SEHNR and FQNEAQ (reference sequence). The CDR3 sequence: CASSLMGYGYTF. DNA of the CDR3: TGTGCCAGCAGCTTGATGGGCTATGGCTACACCTTC.

The rearrangement links TRBV30 to TRBJ1-5; tentatively, D is TRBD1 (6 bases). The V end was cut by 5 bases, the J end by 4 bases, with 12 bases between. CDR1 is GTSNPN and CDR2 is SVGIG in the germline V gene (reference sequence). There are 13 residues in the CDR3. For the CDR3, the DNA is TGTGCCTGGGCTGGACAGCCGAATCAGCCCCAGCATTTT. Protein product: CAWAGQPNQPQHF.

The chain couples TRBV29-1 to TRBJ1-2, with TRBD1 identical over 8 bases. This CDR3 is 13 amino acids long. V lost 7 bases to trimming and J lost 3 bases; unmatched junction nucleotides: 7. Germline CDR1 reads SQVTM; CDR2 reads ANQGSEA. CDR3 region: CSAADRAYYGYTF. CDR3 coding DNA: TGCAGCGCCGCGGACAGGGCCTACTATGGCTACACCTTC. The full variable domain, rest sourced from reference TRBV29-1 and TRBJ1-2, is SAVISQKPSRDICQRGTSLTIQCQVDSQVTMMFWYRQQPGQSLTLIATANQGSEATYESGFVIDKFPISRPNLTFSTLTVSNMSPEDSSIYLCSAADRAYYGYTFGSGTRLTVV.

The chain combines TRBV30 with TRBJ1-2; D unresolved. The V gene lost 1 base and the J gene lost 0 bases, with 18 bases spanning the gap. The V gene's germline CDR1 is GTSNPN and CDR2 SVGIG (reference sequence). The CDR3 runs 17 residues. The CDR3 sequence: CAWSDRLRQVANYGYTF. The CDR3 DNA follows: TGTGCCTGGAGTGACCGTCTGCGGCAGGTAGCTAACTATGGCTACACCTTC. Filled out from reference TRBV30 and TRBJ1-2, the complete variable domain reads SQTIHQWPATLVQPVGSPLSLECTVEGTSNPNLYWYRQAAGRGLQLLFYSVGIGQISSEVPQNLSASRPQDRQFILSSKKLLLSDSGFYLCAWSDRLRQVANYGYTFGSGTRLTVV.

The V gene is TRBV29-1, the J gene TRBJ1-1; D call uncertain. Trimming took 6 bases from V and 8 from J, leaving 22 bases between them. The CDR3 covers 14 residues. Germline V gene data show CDR1 as SQVTM and CDR2 as ANQGSEA. The DNA of the CDR3 is TGCAGCGTCGTTAACGGGCTTCGAGTTAGGGAAGCTTTCTTT. Its protein is CSVVNGLRVREAFF.

The chain employs TRBV9 and TRBJ1-2; D not resolved. Trimming took off 4 bases at V and 4 bases at J, with 20 bases between the two ends. There are 16 residues in the CDR3. Per the germline V gene, CDR1 is SGDLS and CDR2 is YYNGEE. This CDR3 reads CASSPFFPTRFYGYTF. CDR3 nucleotides: TGTGCCAGCAGCCCTTTTTTTCCGACAAGGTTCTATGGCTACACCTTC.